This T cell receptor beta chain was documented in a study of molecular identifiers for immune sequencing clone quantification. Broader study findings: Should identical TCR molecules share a barcode, the sizes of highly expanded clones could be underestimated.

TCRdb analysed the PCR reads with MiXCR anew, one entry per CDR3 protein. The repertoire holds approximately 630,000 distinct CDR3 sequences, less than 30% seen once, with about 0.78% in the top ten. The table lists this clonotype with many counts. Its antigen is not known. J lost 6 bases, V lost 7 bases, and 7 bases had no gene match. The CDR3 totals 14 residues. In germline, CDR1 is LNHNV, CDR2 YYDKDF (reference sequence). Using a CD8+CD4-CCR7+CD45RA+ phenotype, naive CD8 T cells were sorted. This clonotype originated in a human donor in good health. Some libraries in this study had Jurkat cell RNA spiked in. What was sequenced was naive CD8+ T cells from blood, with Jurkat cell RNA spiked in. The subset denotes: FACS-sorted CD8+CD4-CCR7+CD45RA+ naive T cells. The chain couples TRBV15 to TRBJ1-5, with TRBD1 identical over 9 bases. CDR3 residues: CATTRDRAAQPQHF. The CDR3 coding sequence is TGTGCCACCACCAGGGACAGGGCAGCTCAGCCCCAGCATTTT.